The sequence of this T cell receptor beta chain was determined in a study of T cells in Graves' hyperthyroidism and ophthalmopathy. Study results and limitations: Model-based prediction identified ophthalmopathy a median about 6.8 months prior to its onset. Most clonotypes expanded in the thyroid (above 0.001) were also present in blood.

The V end was cut by 5 bases, the J end by 3 bases, with 13 bases between. The CDR3 runs to 14 residues. The germline V gene has CDR1 SGHTA and CDR2 FQGNSA. TCR beta CDR3 regions were amplified from RNA. The TCR CDR3 first-round RT-PCR relied on the HTBI primer set. TCRdb independently ran MiXCR on the multiplex PCR reads; one entry per CDR3 protein. The sample contains roughly 630,000 distinct CDR3 sequences, 15% to 17% of which appear only once. A note on this clonotype: The antigen is undetermined.

This TCR was recovered from a woman under 40 with Graves' hyperthyroidism. Sample: blood. V and J are TRBV7-2 and TRBJ1-1, with D perhaps TRBD1 (6 bases). CDR3 DNA: TGTGCCAGCAGCCCCGAGGGACATTACACTGAAGCTTTCTTT. Amino acids: CASSPEGHYTEAFF.